Listed here are 6 T cell receptor beta chains from one sample, sequenced in a study of beta chain features in type 1 diabetes. Study findings and constraints: There was a moderate but significant shortening of TCRB CDR3s in all four CD4+ subsets of Type 1 diabetes patients.

Expressed TCRB transcripts got sequenced, as all isolated RNA was reverse transcribed. The method was immunoSEQ multiplex PCR; TCRdb's version includes in-frame clones alone and lacks a portion of them. The sample yields roughly 290,000 clones, over 14% seen once. Antigen specificity for these receptors is unknown. What was sequenced was naive CD4+ T cells from blood. The receptors originated from a young man with type 1 diabetes.

The chain combines TRBV7-9 with TRBJ2-6; D uncertain. V dropped 3 bases and J dropped 5 bases, with 14 bases sitting between them. This CDR3 has 16 amino acids. Germline V lookup: CDR1 SEHNR, CDR2 FQNEAQ (reference sequence). The CDR3 sequence is CASSFNLSPWANVLTF. In DNA form, the CDR3 reads TGTGCCAGCAGCTTCAATCTATCTCCCTGGGCCAACGTCCTGACTTTC. The full variable domain, its missing parts supplied by reference TRBV7-9 and TRBJ2-6, is DTGVSQNPRHKITKRGQNVTFRCDPISEHNRLYWYRQTLGQGPEFLTYFQNEAQLEKSRLLSDRFSAERPKGSFSTLEIQRTEQGDSAMYLCASSFNLSPWANVLTFGAGSRLTVL.

The chain carries TRBV18 and TRBJ1-1; D gene unclear. Germline loops: CDR1 KGHSH, CDR2 LQKENI. The ends were cut back, 8 bases at V and 1 base at J, with 11 bases in the middle. The CDR3 runs 13 residues. The CDR3 sequence is CASQPTENTEAFF. For the CDR3, the DNA is TGTGCCAGCCAACCTACAGAGAACACTGAAGCTTTCTTT.

The chain carries TRBV4-1 and TRBJ2-1, with a possible D match to TRBD2 (5 bases). This CDR3 is 17 amino acids long. The germline CDR1 and CDR2 sequences are MGHRA and YSYEKL. V gave up 1 base and J gave up 4 bases, with 17 bases separating them. CDR3 loop: CASSQVTLGLSYNEQFF. In nucleotides, the CDR3 is TGCGCCAGCAGCCAAGTTACATTAGGACTCAGTTACAATGAGCAGTTCTTC.

The sample holds a few counts of this clone. The chain carries TRBV2 and TRBJ1-6; tentative D call: TRBD1 (6 bases). Germline CDR1 SNHLY, CDR2 FYNNEI. This CDR3 contains 13 residues. V lost 7 bases and J lost 6, with 10 bases in between. CDR3 amino acids: CASMRTANSPLHF. CDR3 DNA: TGTGCCAGCATGAGGACAGCTAATTCACCCCTCCACTTT.

The CDR3 nucleotides are TGTGCCAGCTCACCACGGACTGTGGAGCCTGAAGCTTTCTTT. Encoded protein: CASSPRTVEPEAFF. The chain links TRBV18 to TRBJ1-1, with unresolved D. Germline V CDR1 and CDR2: KGHSH, LQKENI. V was pared by 1 base and J by 6 bases, with 12 bases between. The CDR3 has 14 amino acids.

V usage is TRBV27 and J usage is TRBJ2-7, with TRBD1 matching 8 bases. Germline V gene data show CDR1 as MNHEY and CDR2 as SMNVEV (reference sequence). This CDR3 region has 14 residues. V shed 7 bases, J shed 6 bases, and the junction held 11 bases outside the gene matches. This CDR3 is CASTDQGALGEQYF. In DNA form, the CDR3 reads TGTGCCAGCACGGATCAGGGGGCGCTGGGCGAGCAGTACTTC.